The rows below give T cell receptor beta chains drawn from one sample of a study of blood T cell repertoires in COVID-19. Generated by immunoSEQ multiplex PCR, the TCRdb table keeps only in-frame clones and is missing some. Of 60,000 or so clones listed, 75% to 90% are singletons. Sequenced sample: peripheral blood. The origin of the receptors is a man aged 25 to 45 with COVID-19, enrolled during active disease. Each CDR3 is given with its conserved first and last residue. D genes are given only for firm matches. Size is stated for part of the rows, as once, few or many counts, or as a class when the clone is expanded.

d_call j_call v_call clone_size cdr3_nt cdr3_aa
TRBD2 TRBJ2-3 TRBV6-5 . TGTGCCAGCAGTACTACTAGCGGGACAGATACGCAGTATTTT CASSTTSGTDTQYF
. TRBJ2-7 TRBV7-9 once TGTGCCAGCAGCTCGGCGGGAAGAGGGTACGAGCAGTACTTC CASSSAGRGYEQYF
. TRBJ2-5 TRBV6-1 . TGTGCCAGCAGTGAATTCGGGCAGGGGTGGGAGACCCAGTACTTC CASSEFGQGWETQYF
. TRBJ2-3 TRBV5-1 . TGCGCCAGCAGCACAGGCAGGGGGACTAGCACAGATACGCAGTATTTT CASSTGRGTSTDTQYF
. TRBJ1-1 TRBV2 . TGTGCCAGCAGTGCCTGGGGGGGCACTGAAGCTTTCTTT CASSAWGGTEAFF
TRBD2 TRBJ2-1 TRBV19 . TGTGCCAGTAGTATCGGGGGGGCGTCCAATGAGCAGTTCTTC CASSIGGASNEQFF
. TRBJ1-2 TRBV6-1 . TGTGCCAGCAGTGAAGACTTGACAGTCTATGGCTACACCTTC CASSEDLTVYGYTF
. TRBJ2-3 TRBV5-1 . TGCGCCAGCAGCTTGTCCTCTAGCACAGATACGCAGTATTTT CASSLSSSTDTQYF
TRBD1 TRBJ1-5 TRBV28 once TGTGCCAGCACCCGACAGGGGATGGGCAATCAGCCCCAGCATTTT CASTRQGMGNQPQHF
. TRBJ2-7 TRBV28 few TGTGCCAGCACCCCGTCTGAACTCTACTACGAGCAGTACTTC CASTPSELYYEQYF
. TRBJ2-7 TRBV5-4 . TGTGCCAGCAGCCTCGGTATGGGGAGATACGAGCAGTACTTC CASSLGMGRYEQYF
TRBD2 TRBJ2-4 TRBV6-6 . TGTGCCAGCAGACGACTAGCGGGAGTTAAATCAGCCAAAAACATTCAGTACTTC CASRRLAGVKSAKNIQYF
. TRBJ1-5 TRBV6-5 . TGTGCCAGCAGCTCCCGGGATAGCAATCAGCCCCAGCATTTT CASSSRDSNQPQHF
TRBD2 TRBJ2-7 TRBV6-5 . TGTGCCAGCAGCGCCGGGAGGGCCTACGAGCAGTACTTC CASSAGRAYEQYF
. TRBJ2-7 TRBV6-5 . TGTGCCAGCAGCCGTGGGGGCTGGCAGTACTTC CASSRGGWQYF
TRBD2 TRBJ2-3 TRBV5-5 . TGTGCCAGCAGCCCTCACTGGGTAGCGGGAGAAGATACGCAGTATTTT CASSPHWVAGEDTQYF
. TRBJ1-3 TRBV6-2/TRBV6-3 few TGTGCCAGCAGTTACTCGGAGGGGACCATATATTTT CASSYSEGTIYF
. TRBJ1-2 TRBV4-2 . TGTGCCAGCAGCCAAGCGAGGGAACGCGATGGCTACACCTTC CASSQARERDGYTF
TRBD1 TRBJ1-2 TRBV9 . TGTGCCAGCAGCGTAAACCCACAGGGGACAGAGGGCTACACCTTC CASSVNPQGTEGYTF
TRBD2 TRBJ2-1 TRBV19 few TGTGCCAGTAGTATAGGCTGGACTAGCGGGAGGGATGAGCAGTTCTTC CASSIGWTSGRDEQFF
. TRBJ2-1 TRBV27 . TGTGCCAGCAGTTTATCGACGGGTACCTACAATGAGCAGTTCTTC CASSLSTGTYNEQFF
TRBD1 TRBJ1-2 TRBV6-5 . TGTGCCAGCATCTCCGACAGGGGCTATGGCTACACCTTC CASISDRGYGYTF
. TRBJ1-5 TRBV28 few TGTGCCAGCAGTCTAGGAGGCAGCAATCAGCCCCAGCATTTT CASSLGGSNQPQHF
. TRBJ1-6 TRBV14 . TGTGCCAGCAGCCGCACCAGGGGCGTAGGTTCACCCCTCCACTTT CASSRTRGVGSPLHF
. TRBJ2-2 TRBV11-1 . TGTGCCAGCAGCCACGGAGGCGCGAACACCGGGGAGCTGTTTTTT CASSHGGANTGELFF
TRBD2 TRBJ2-1 TRBV19 few TGTGCCAGTAGTACCCCCCCGGGGGGCTACAATGAGCAGTTCTTC CASSTPPGGYNEQFF
. TRBJ1-1 TRBV6-6 few TGTGCCAGCAGTTACTTGGCGGTGAACACTGAAGCTTTCTTT CASSYLAVNTEAFF
. TRBJ2-2 TRBV7-9 . TGTGCCAGCAGCTTTCAAGGGGGAGAAATCCGGGAGCTGTTTTTT CASSFQGGEIRELFF
. TRBJ1-1 TRBV19 . TGTGCCAGTAATACCCGGACAGAAGCTTTCTTT CASNTRTEAFF
TRBD2 TRBJ2-5 TRBV12-5 . TGTGCTAGTGGTTTTCAACTAGCGGGAAGGGAGACCCAGTACTTC CASGFQLAGRETQYF
TRBD2 TRBJ2-7 TRBV4-2 . TGTGCCAGCAGCCAAGATGAACTAGCGGGATTATACGAGCAGTACTTC CASSQDELAGLYEQYF
TRBD1 TRBJ2-6 TRBV28 . TGTGCCAGCAGGGAACAGGGGACTGGGGCCAACGTCCTGACTTTC CASREQGTGANVLTF
. TRBJ2-3 TRBV29-1 . TGCAGCGCCGAAAGGCTAGCAGATACGCAGTATTTT CSAERLADTQYF
. TRBJ2-7 TRBV24-1 . TGTGCCACCAGTCGAGGCGACAGTTCCTACGAGCAGTACTTC CATSRGDSSYEQYF
. TRBJ2-7 TRBV5-1 . TGCGCCAGCAGCCTGTCGTTCCGGGACAAAGGGCAGTACTTC CASSLSFRDKGQYF
. TRBJ1-3 TRBV18 once TGTGCCAGCTCACCAAACCCGGCCACTAGCGGAAACACCATATATTTT CASSPNPATSGNTIYF
. TRBJ1-6 TRBV27 few TGTGCCAGCAGTTTTAGGGAGGGGTTGATGGATTCACCCCTCCACTTT CASSFREGLMDSPLHF